The clone carrying this T cell receptor beta chain was detected many times. The antigen is not known. Germline CDR1 is SEHNR and CDR2 is FQNEAQ (reference sequence). There are 15 residues in the CDR3. J lost 2 bases, V lost 1 base, and 4 bases had no gene match. The data were taken from a study of Graves' ophthalmopathy and Graves' hyperthyroidism. Researchers classed hyperthyroidism as stable given no ophthalmopathy within 18 months of follow-up. Reliance was placed on clinical symptoms, serum thyroxine, TRAb, thyroid ultrasound and orbital computed tomography for diagnosis. Points from the study as a whole: Among thyroid clonotypes expanded above 0.001 frequency, most also appeared in blood. From stable hyperthyroidism, ophthalmopathy was separated by a 13-signature model with 85% to 90% sensitivity and less than 83% specificity.

Amplification targeted the TCR beta CDR3 regions, with RNA transcripts as the source material. RT-PCR in the first round used HTBI primers; a second-round multiplex PCR followed. MiXCR, run by TCRdb on the multiplex PCR reads, gives a single entry per CDR3 protein. The sample includes a few hundred thousand distinct CDR3 sequences, about a sixth seen only once; the top ten take roughly 2.3%. This TCR was sampled from an adult woman with stable Graves' hyperthyroidism. Sequences were obtained from peripheral blood. The rearrangement uses TRBV7-9 and TRBJ2-5, with 7 bases aligning to TRBD1. The CDR3 loop reads CASSLVGQDQETQYF. CDR3 bases: TGTGCCAGCAGCTTAGTCGGACAGGATCAAGAGACCCAGTACTTC.